The 15 T cell receptor beta chains below all came from one sample that was sequenced in a study of shared clonotypes between healthy human individuals. Profiling relied on immunoSEQ multiplex PCR, and the TCRdb table lists in-frame clones only, not all of them. The sample yields about half a million clones, 81% seen once. Material for sequencing was PBMCs. These receptors all stem from a woman aged 40 to 49 in good health. Some clones in this sample may be carry-over from other donors' samples.

V is TRBV6-6 and J is TRBJ1-5; D is unclear. The ends were cut back, 6 bases at V and 2 bases at J, with 8 bases in the middle. This CDR3 has 13 residues. Germline values: CDR1 MNHNY, CDR2 SVGAGI (reference sequence). As DNA, the CDR3 is TGTGCCAGCAGACAGTGGGGCAATCAGCCCCAGCATTTT. Amino acids: CASRQWGNQPQHF.

This clone appeared a single time. A far larger clone lies a single base away; this is likely a read error. This rearrangement joins TRBV29-1 to TRBJ2-3, with 9 nucleotides matching TRBD2. Germline CDR1 SQVTM, CDR2 ANQGSEA. The CDR3 runs 15 residues. The V segment lost 5 bases and the J segment 2 bases; nucleotides outside the gene matches: 8. CDR3 sequence (DNA): TGCAGCGTTTGTTTAGCGGGAGAGATCACAGATACGCAGTATTTT. Its protein product is CSVCLAGEITDTQYF.

The genes are TRBV9 and TRBJ2-1; 7 bases are a match to TRBD2. V lost 0 bases to trimming and J lost 0 bases; unmatched junction nucleotides: 6. Per germline, CDR1 SGDLS and CDR2 YYNGEE. This CDR3 comprises 17 residues. CDR3 loop: CASSVGSSGPSYNEQFF. For the CDR3, the DNA is TGTGCCAGCAGCGTAGGTTCTAGCGGACCCTCCTACAATGAGCAGTTCTTC. Complete variable domain (other parts from reference TRBV9 and TRBJ2-1): DSGVTQTPKHLITATGQRVTLRCSPRSGDLSVYWYQQSLDQGLQFLIQYYNGEERAKGNILERFSAQQFPDLHSELNLSSLELGDSALYFCASSVGSSGPSYNEQFFGPGTRLTVL.

The chain uses TRBV4-1 and TRBJ2-3; D is unresolved. The CDR3 spans 15 residues. Per germline, CDR1 MGHRA and CDR2 YSYEKL. Trimming removed 0 bases at V and 1 base at J, with 8 bases between. The CDR3 reads CASSQEAIRTDTQYF. CDR3 sequence (DNA): TGCGCCAGCAGCCAAGAGGCCATTCGCACAGATACGCAGTATTTT.

This clone appeared many times. This chain joins TRBV16 and TRBJ2-1; TRBD2 agrees at 8 bases. The CDR3 sequence is 17 residues long. CDR1 and CDR2 from the germline V gene are KGHSY and FQNENV. J was trimmed by 0 bases and V by 4 bases; bases with no gene match: 8. CDR3 bases: TGTGCCAGCAGCCCCAGGGGCGGGAGGAGCTCCTACAATGAGCAGTTCTTC. Protein sequence: CASSPRGGRSSYNEQFF.

The chain recombines TRBV6-1 with TRBJ1-5; D remains unclear. Trimming took off 2 bases at V and 7 bases at J, with 9 bases between the two ends. The CDR3 loop spans 13 amino acids. Per the germline V gene, CDR1 is MNHNS and CDR2 is SASEGT. In nucleotides, the CDR3 is TGTGCCAGCAGTGAATGGGAGCGCCAGCCCCAGCATTTT. Translating gives CASSEWERQPQHF.

The rearrangement joins TRBV5-8 to TRBJ2-7; D is unresolved. CDR3 length equals 15 residues. Germline values: CDR1 SGHTS, CDR2 YDEGEE. Trimming stripped 2 bases from V and 0 bases from J, with 12 bases between. The CDR3 DNA follows: TGTGCCAGCAGCTTACGGCCCGACGTCTCCTACGAGCAGTACTTC. It specifies CASSLRPDVSYEQYF.

The V and J genes are TRBV11-2 and TRBJ2-7; D unclear. The CDR3 spans 14 residues. Between the trimmed V and J ends, which lost 4 bases and 0 bases, there was a span of 10 bases. CDR1 is SGHAT and CDR2 is FQNNGV in the germline V gene. For the CDR3, the DNA is TGTGCCAGCAGCTCCCGACTTGGCTCCTACGAGCAGTACTTC. It encodes CASSSRLGSYEQYF.

The sample holds many counts of this clone. This chain links TRBV5-1 with TRBJ2-1; 11 bases fit TRBD2. The CDR3 length is 15 residues. J gave up 8 bases and V 2 bases, and 6 bases lay outside the gene matches. CDR1 and CDR2 (germline): SGHRS, YFSETQ. The CDR3 bases are TGCGCCAGCAGCTTTAGCGGGAGGGCCTTGGATGAGCAGTTCTTC. Amino acid sequence: CASSFSGRALDEQFF.

The chain employs TRBV7-2 and TRBJ2-5, with 8 bases matching TRBD2. Germline V CDR1 and CDR2: SGHTA, FQGNSA. V dropped 7 bases and J dropped 4; count of bases not matched to a gene: 14. The CDR3 is 16 amino acids. The CDR3 DNA sequence: TGTGCCAGCACCCCCTCAGCGGGAGTATGGGGAGAGACCCAGTACTTC. Protein: CASTPSAGVWGETQYF.

The chain joins TRBV28 to TRBJ2-2, with TRBD2 matching over 9 bases. There are 16 residues in the CDR3. Germline V gene data show CDR1 as MDHEN and CDR2 as SYDVKM. V lost 3 bases and J lost 7; bases outside the gene matches: 9. CDR3 protein: CASSLGIAGVFGELFF. DNA for the CDR3: TGTGCCAGCAGTTTGGGTATAGCGGGAGTTTTCGGGGAGCTGTTTTTT.

The chain combines TRBV4-1 with TRBJ2-7; tentative D call: TRBD2 (6 bases). Trimming left V 0 bases short and J 3 bases short, with 9 bases between. Germline values: CDR1 MGHRA, CDR2 YSYEKL. The CDR3 loop spans 14 amino acids. The CDR3 reads CASSQDTGLYEQYF. The CDR3 nucleotides read TGCGCCAGCAGCCAAGATACGGGACTCTACGAGCAGTACTTC.

With regard to this clone: A read error is likely here: a far larger clone is one base away. V is TRBV11-3 and J is TRBJ2-3; D ambiguous. The CDR3 consists of 14 residues. CDR1 SGHNT and CDR2 YENEEA come from the germline V gene. The DNA for the CDR3 is TGTGCCGGCAGCCCCCGGAGAAGCACAGATACGCAGTATTTT. Protein product: CAGSPRRSTDTQYF. The variable domain in full, with the rest retrieved from reference TRBV11-3 and TRBJ2-3, is EAGVVQSPRYKIIEKKQPVAFWCNPISGHNTLYWYLQNLGQGPELLIRYENEEAVDDSQLPKDRFSAERLKGVDSTLKIQPAELGDSAVYLCAGSPRRSTDTQYFGPGTRLTVL.

V usage is TRBV7-3 and J usage is TRBJ2-3; tentatively, D is TRBD2 (5 bases). The V end was cut by 5 bases, the J end by 0 bases, with 12 bases between. This CDR3 has 15 residues. Germline values: CDR1 SGHTA, CDR2 FQGTGA. DNA of the CDR3: TGTGCCAGCAGCGAAGGGCGGGCCAGCACAGATACGCAGTATTTT. It is translated as CASSEGRASTDTQYF.

The rearrangement links TRBV7-7 to TRBJ1-1; no clear D. V was trimmed by 6 bases and J by 1 base, leaving 9 bases between them. The CDR3 spans 13 residues. Germline CDR1 and CDR2: SSHAT and FNYEAQ (reference sequence). The CDR3 DNA is TGTGCCAGCAGTCTCAGGACGAACACTGAAGCTTTCTTT. It translates to CASSLRTNTEAFF.